The 14 T cell receptor beta chains reported below all come from one sample, sequenced in a study of T cells in Graves' hyperthyroidism and ophthalmopathy. Amplified TCR beta CDR3 regions came from RNA transcripts. Carried out on the TCR CDR3, a first-round RT-PCR used the HTBI primer set. TCRdb re-called the multiplex PCR reads through MiXCR, storing one row per CDR3 protein. This sample carries around 300,000 distinct CDR3 sequences, less than 20% of them seen once, and the ten largest clones take less than 45%. Sample: blood. These receptors all come from a man aged 50 or older with Graves' ophthalmopathy.

This clonotype was counted ten times or more. This chain connects TRBV3-1 to TRBJ2-7, with 7 nucleotides matching TRBD2. J was trimmed by 6 bases and V by 0 bases; bases with no gene match: 5. Germline CDR1 reads LGHDT; CDR2 reads YNNKEL (reference sequence). The CDR3 is 14 amino acids. Written as DNA, the CDR3 is TGTGCCAGCAGCCAAGAAAGCGGGATGAGCGAGCAGTACTTC. As protein: CASSQESGMSEQYF.

This clonotype was found many times. The rearrangement joins TRBV7-8 to TRBJ2-3, with TRBD2 as a possible D gene (6 bases). Per germline, CDR1 SGHVS and CDR2 FQNEAQ. This CDR3 is 14 amino acids long. V lost 1 base to trimming and J lost 13 bases, with 18 bases between them. Here the CDR3 reads CASSLVWRDPREYF. CDR3 in DNA: TGTGCCAGCAGCTTAGTGTGGCGGGACCCTCGGGAGTATTTT.

The chain uses TRBV6-1 and TRBJ1-5, with no clear D. Germline CDR1 is MNHNS and CDR2 is SASEGT. V shed 8 bases and J shed 6 bases, with 17 bases lying between them. CDR3 size: 14 residues. CDR3 nucleotides: TGTGCCAGCGGCGCTATGGGCGACGCTCAGCCCCAGCATTTT. It encodes CASGAMGDAQPQHF.

This clonotype has more than one count but fewer than ten. The chain has TRBV6-1 and TRBJ2-1; TRBD2 matches at 14 bases. CDR3 size: 14 residues. Germline CDR1 is MNHNS and CDR2 is SASEGT. J lost 9 bases, V lost 6 bases, and 4 bases had no gene match. The CDR3 DNA is TGTGCCAGCAGCTCCGGGACTAGCGGGAGTGAGCAGTTCTTC. It yields the protein CASSSGTSGSEQFF.

The V and J genes are TRBV7-8 and TRBJ2-2; 7 bases map to TRBD2. This CDR3 comprises 15 residues. Germline V gene data show CDR1 as SGHVS and CDR2 as FQNEAQ. The J segment lost 0 bases and the V segment lost 6 bases, leaving 4 bases of the junction unmatched. CDR3: CASSKAGSNTGELFF. CDR3 coding DNA: TGTGCCAGCAGTAAAGCGGGATCGAACACCGGGGAGCTGTTTTTT.

The rearrangement joins TRBV28 to TRBJ1-4; TRBD1 agrees at 7 bases. This CDR3 spans 14 amino acids. Germline V gene data show CDR1 as MDHEN and CDR2 as SYDVKM. The V gene end was trimmed by 8 bases and the J gene end by 0 bases; junction bases not matched to a gene: 3. CDR3 amino acids: CASSDRTTNEKLFF. The CDR3 DNA follows: TGTGCCAGCTCGGACAGGACAACTAATGAAAAACTGTTTTTT. Full variable domain (outside the CDR3, taken from reference TRBV28 and TRBJ1-4): DVKVTQSSRYLVKRTGEKVFLECVQDMDHENMFWYRQDPGLGLRLIYFSYDVKMKEKGDIPEGYSVSREKKERFSLILESASTNQTSMYLCASSDRTTNEKLFFGSGTQLSVL.

This clonotype was detected once. The chain links TRBV20-1 to TRBJ2-3; 8 bases map to TRBD1. Per the germline V gene, CDR1 is DFQATT and CDR2 is SNEGSKA (reference sequence). The CDR3 length is 17 residues. Trimming at V came to 0 bases and at J to 0 bases, leaving 8 bases not matched to a gene. The CDR3 protein is CSARDLGQGTSTDTQYF. Written as DNA, the CDR3 is TGCAGTGCTAGAGATCTCGGACAGGGTACTAGCACAGATACGCAGTATTTT.

This clonotype was seen ten or more times. The rearrangement uses TRBV28 and TRBJ2-1; 7 nucleotides line up with TRBD2. CDR1 and CDR2 (germline): MDHEN, SYDVKM. CDR3 size: 16 residues. After removal of 1 base from V and 6 bases from J, the junction contained 9 bases not matched to a gene. CDR3 amino acids: CASSLLGGTLTNEQFF. The CDR3 DNA follows: TGTGCCAGCAGTTTATTGGGAGGGACTCTCACCAATGAGCAGTTCTTC. Filled out from reference TRBV28 and TRBJ2-1, the complete variable domain reads DVKVTQSSRYLVKRTGEKVFLECVQDMDHENMFWYRQDPGLGLRLIYFSYDVKMKEKGDIPEGYSVSREKKERFSLILESASTNQTSMYLCASSLLGGTLTNEQFFGPGTRLTVL.

The V gene is TRBV3-1, the J gene TRBJ1-2; a weak D match, TRBD1 (6 bases). Germline values: CDR1 LGHDT, CDR2 YNNKEL (reference sequence). The CDR3 runs 16 residues. V shed 2 bases and J shed 2 bases, with 15 bases lying between them. DNA of the CDR3: TGTGCCAGCAGCCAATCGGAAGACAGGCCCAACTATGGCTACACCTTC. Translation: CASSQSEDRPNYGYTF.

In its sample, this clonotype was seen a few times. The chain is built from TRBV30 and TRBJ2-1; a weak D match, TRBD2 (5 bases). V dropped 5 bases and J dropped 4 bases, with 15 bases sitting between them. Germline V lookup: CDR1 GTSNPN, CDR2 SVGIG (reference sequence). The CDR3 totals 14 residues. The CDR3 DNA reads as TGTGCCTGGGGTCGAGAGACGGGATACAATGAGCAGTTCTTC. It yields the protein CAWGRETGYNEQFF.

This clonotype was found a few times. Here the CDR3 DNA reads TGTGCCAGCAGTTTGGGTCGTGGGCAGTGGAATCAGCCCCAGCATTTT. It yields the protein CASSLGRGQWNQPQHF. V usage is TRBV28 and J usage is TRBJ1-5; no firm D call. CDR1 MDHEN and CDR2 SYDVKM come from the germline V gene. V was cut by 3 bases and J by 4 bases, with 16 bases left in between. The CDR3 totals 16 residues.

This clonotype appeared a few times. The CDR3 loop reads CSATPTGETGELFF. The CDR3 nucleotides read TGCAGTGCTACCCCTACAGGGGAAACCGGGGAGCTGTTTTTT. The rearrangement links TRBV20-1 to TRBJ2-2; 7 bases agree with TRBD1. Germline V gene lookup returns CDR1 DFQATT and CDR2 SNEGSKA (reference sequence). The length of the CDR3 is 14 residues. V shed 4 bases and J 5 bases; nucleotides not matched to a gene: 7.

V gene TRBV28 combines with J gene TRBJ2-4; 12 bases are a match to TRBD1. CDR1 is MDHEN, CDR2 SYDVKM, per germline. V trimming: 6 bases; J trimming: 10 bases; junction bases outside the gene matches: 10. There are 15 residues in the CDR3. CDR3 bases: TGTGCCAGCAGCTCGGGACAGGGGGCTCCTGTGATTCAGTACTTC. It yields the protein CASSSGQGAPVIQYF.

The sample holds a few counts of this clonotype. The chain has TRBV15 and TRBJ1-1; 11 positions agree with TRBD1. The CDR3 is 14 residues long. With V trimmed by 3 bases and J by 5 bases, 2 bases remained unmatched. Germline V lookup: CDR1 LNHNV, CDR2 YYDKDF (reference sequence). The CDR3 region has the DNA TGTGCCACCAGCAGCCGGGACAGGGGGACTGAAGCTTTCTTT. Translated, it gives CATSSRDRGTEAFF.